The present TCR beta chain was sequenced within a study of regulatory T cells in long-lasting Graves disease. This clonotype was seen a few times. The antigen is unknown. General observations from the study: Rather than thyroid tissue, only peripheral blood underwent study.

CDR3 regions were amplified by Arm-PCR using iRepertoire HTBI primers to build TCR beta libraries. Authors' data handling: The samples included around 62 TRBV and over eleven TRBJ segments. MiXCR, applied by TCRdb to the multiplex PCR reads, yields one record per CDR3 protein. TCRdb assigned the V and J calls; the authors' analysis was not used. There are under 500,000 distinct CDR3 sequences in the sample; less than 25% occur only once, and 6.5% to 10% lies in the top ten. Indicated time point: persistent/refractory GD, antithyroid drugs over 5 years with positive TRAb. PBMC-derived RNA was used for the TCR library. The TCR sequence derives from a female donor with Graves disease. The input for sequencing was peripheral blood mononuclear cells (PBMCs), taken when the disease was refractory, from a patient treated with antithyroid drugs.

CDR3 DNA: TGCAGCGTTGAAGACAGCTCCTACGAGCAGTACTTC. Protein: CSVEDSSYEQYF. The chain is built from TRBV29-1 and TRBJ2-7, with D hard to call. The ends were cut back, 0 bases at V and 0 bases at J, with 3 bases in the middle. This CDR3 region has 12 residues. The germline gives CDR1 SQVTM, CDR2 ANQGSEA.